This T cell receptor (beta chain) is drawn from a study of blood T cell repertoires in COVID-19 (dated by TCRdb to the early 2020s). In the study overall: Samples from collaborators originated in the United States, Italy and Spain and spanned both the acute and convalescent phases of COVID-19. The prospective study material was composed of cDNA or gDNA derived from T cells, B-cell-depleted T cells, or PBMCs. Deeply sampled blood TCRbeta repertoires from subjects exposed to, actively infected with, or recovered from COVID-19 were included in the dataset. The repertoires were released in a freely available public database intended as a resource for research on the immune response to SARS-CoV-2. The samples were drawn from two sources: the first 160 participants of the ongoing ImmuneRACE study, and 950 to 1,500 subjects contributed by 6 global collaborators. The sample metadata nearly always contained a de-identified subject ID, COVID-19 status, age in years and sex. Where available, HLA class I and class II types were obtained from metadata supplied by the sample provider rather than from assay-based typing. What the study reported, not specific to this receptor: Clinical and demographic metadata were provided uncurated, with the amount varying by source and participant.

The immunoSEQ Assay, a bias-controlled multiplex PCR, was used to amplify TCRbeta CDR3 regions from genomic DNA. As for the original processing: The number of nucleated cells in each sample was estimated from the amplification of reference gene primers within the assay. To quantify the absolute abundance of each unique TCRbeta CDR3 rearrangement, sequence reads were collapsed and filtered. Productive Simpson clonality was computed per sample as the square root of Simpson's diversity index over productive rearrangements. TCRdb mirrors the immuneACCESS table, restricted to in-frame sequences. Some clones are absent from its copies; in checked studies, under half trace to an unresolved V gene, and the reason for the others is unknown. That table supplies the V and J calls and clone size; D and trimming were determined from the DNA. The sample data list approximately 220,000 clones, and roughly 85% of these were observed just once. In total, the top ten clones hold 3% to 4% of the sample.

Cut back by 5 bases and 2 bases, the V and J ends lie 6 bases apart. Sequences SNHLY (CDR1) and FYNNEI (CDR2) are obtained from the germline V gene. The CDR3 covers 12 residues, taking in both the cysteine and the phenylalanine. Here the CDR3 DNA is all that survives: 36 bases in frame from base 1. With respect to this clone: Its antigen is currently not known. No base-level quality is on record; no much larger clone is a single base apart.

Participants in the prospective study were aged roughly 18 to 100 years, lived in 20 to 30 United States geographic areas, and enrolled through a virtual design. In the prospective study, cohorts were assigned on the basis of participant-reported clinical history obtained from a screening survey and a study questionnaire. In the prospective study, whole blood, serum and a nasopharyngeal or oropharyngeal swab were collected from each participant by mobile phlebotomists. Over an approximately 2-month period, participants in the prospective study had the option of providing additional blood draws and questionnaires. Prospective study blood samples were shipped either frozen or at room temperature before DNA extraction.

The chain couples TRBV2 to TRBJ1-2, with no reliable assignment of the D segment. Sequenced: PBMCs or T cells enriched from blood (not recorded which). The sequence derives from a woman aged 40-49 years with acute COVID-19. The DNA sequence follows: TGTGCCAGCAGTCAGGCAAACTATGGCTACACCTTC. It codes for CASSQANYGYTF. Full variable domain (CDR3 extended with the reference TRBV2 and TRBJ1-2 proteins): EPEVTQTPSHQVTQMGQEVILRCVPISNHLYFYWYRQILGQKVEFLVSFYNNEISEKSEIFDDQFSVERPDGSNFTLKIRSTKLEDSAMYFCASSQANYGYTFGSGTRLTVV.